One sample yielded the 12 T cell receptor beta chains listed below, sequenced in a study of T cells in Graves' hyperthyroidism and ophthalmopathy. The investigators amplified TCR beta CDR3 regions from RNA transcripts. A first-round RT-PCR of the TCR CDR3 used the HTBI primer set. TCRdb independently ran MiXCR on the multiplex PCR reads; one entry per CDR3 protein. The repertoire includes about 560,000 distinct CDR3 sequences, approximately 15% of them detected once, and about 17% sits in the top ten. Sample: blood. These receptors were taken from a woman aged 18-30 years with Graves' hyperthyroidism.

This clonotype was counted many times. Here the CDR3 reads CASSRGNLRDTEAFF. The CDR3 DNA is TGTGCCAGTAGTCGAGGGAATCTTAGGGACACTGAAGCTTTCTTT. This chain links TRBV19 with TRBJ1-1, with D uncertain. V was cut by 5 bases and J by 3 bases, with 16 bases left in between. The CDR3 contains 15 residues. The germline V gene has CDR1 LNHDA and CDR2 SQIVND (reference sequence).

This clonotype was observed many times. The chain couples TRBV18 to TRBJ2-7, with D possibly called TRBD1 or TRBD2 (5 bases each). The CDR3 is 15 amino acids. V was pared by 3 bases and J by 0 bases, with 12 bases between. Germline-derived CDR1 and CDR2 are KGHSH and LQKENI. The CDR3 spells CASSPSRDPSYEQYF. The CDR3 DNA reads TGTGCCAGCTCACCGAGCAGGGACCCCTCCTACGAGCAGTACTTC.

This clonotype showed up just once. The genes are TRBV11-1 and TRBJ1-2; 7 positions match TRBD1. The V gene end was trimmed by 1 base and the J gene end by 5 bases; junction bases not matched to a gene: 10. Germline CDR1 reads SGHAT; CDR2 reads FQDESV (reference sequence). This CDR3 has 16 residues. CDR3 region: CASSLDIEGARYGYTF. The CDR3 nucleotides read TGTGCCAGCAGCTTAGATATCGAGGGGGCTCGGTATGGCTACACCTTC.

The table lists this clonotype with many counts. The rearrangement joins TRBV12-3 or TRBV12-4 to TRBJ1-3, with D maybe TRBD1 (5 bases). Trimming took off 8 bases at V and 0 bases at J, with 11 bases between the two ends. The CDR3 contains 14 residues. CDR3 coding DNA: TGTGCCAGCGACAGTTCGAGCTCTGGAAACACCATATATTTT. Translation gives CASDSSSSGNTIYF.

This clonotype was observed many times. The chain recombines TRBV12-3 or TRBV12-4 with TRBJ1-1; D call uncertain. Trimming cost V 4 bases and J 1 base, with 13 bases left between them. This CDR3 has 15 amino acids. In DNA form, the CDR3 reads TGTGCCAGCAGTTCCTTGGACGGAGGGAACACTGAAGCTTTCTTT. This gives the protein CASSSLDGGNTEAFF.

This clonotype was seen at least ten times. This chain uses TRBV11-3 with TRBJ2-3; 8 positions agree with TRBD1. CDR1 is SGHNT, CDR2 YENEEA, per germline. J gave up 0 bases and V 5 bases, and 10 bases lay outside the gene matches. The CDR3 spans 17 residues. Here the CDR3 reads CASSPQGARISTDTQYF. CDR3 bases: TGTGCCAGCAGCCCCCAGGGGGCACGCATTAGCACAGATACGCAGTATTTT.

This clonotype was observed at least ten times. The genes are TRBV5-6 and TRBJ2-3; D is perhaps TRBD1 or TRBD2 (5 bases each). The V gene's germline CDR1 is SGHDT and CDR2 YYEEEE. The germline V and J ends were trimmed by 4 bases and 3 bases, with 12 bases remaining between them. This CDR3 contains 14 residues. The CDR3 spells CASSKGRRTDTQYF. The CDR3 DNA sequence: TGTGCCAGCAGCAAGGGACGGCGGACAGATACGCAGTATTTT. The whole variable domain, filled in from reference TRBV5-6 and TRBJ2-3, reads DAGVTQSPTHLIKTRGQQVTLRCSPKSGHDTVSWYQQALGQGPQFIFQYYEEEERQRGNFPDRFSGHQFPNYSSELNVNALLLGDSALYLCASSKGRRTDTQYFGPGTRLTVL.

This clonotype has a count of ten or more. The chain carries TRBV11-2 and TRBJ2-5; D is unresolved. V was trimmed by 2 bases and J by 4 bases, leaving 8 bases between them. This CDR3 contains 13 residues. Germline V gives CDR1 SGHAT, CDR2 FQNNGV. The CDR3 region is CASSLTRSETQYF. The CDR3 nucleotides read TGTGCCAGCAGCTTAACGAGGTCAGAGACCCAGTACTTC.

Comments on this clonotype: A much larger clone is a single base away; this may be a read error. This chain links TRBV7-4 with TRBJ2-7, with D uncertain. The CDR3 totals 14 residues. CDR1 and CDR2 (germline): SGHVT, SQSDAQ. The chain's CDR3 is CASSPRPLVYEQHF. The CDR3 DNA is TGTGCCAGCAGCCCCCGTCCGTTGGTCTACGAGCAGCACTTC.

This clonotype was seen a handful of times. CDR3 region: CSASRLVGTGELFF. CDR3 DNA sequence: TGCAGTGCCAGCCGGCTAGTCGGCACCGGGGAGCTGTTTTTT. The V gene is TRBV20-1, the J gene TRBJ2-2; D is unresolved. The V and J ends lost 6 bases and 4 bases respectively, with 15 bases between them. The CDR3 is 14 residues long. Germline V gives CDR1 DFQATT, CDR2 SNEGSKA (reference sequence).

At least ten counts were recorded for this clonotype. V and J are TRBV6-5 and TRBJ2-7; 8 positions match TRBD1. This CDR3 region has 15 residues. Losses at the gene ends were 0 bases for V and 7 bases for J; bases not matched to a gene: 8. Germline CDR1 MNHEY, CDR2 SVGAGI. CDR3 in DNA: TGTGCCAGCAGTTACTCGATTCAGGGGGCGGGGGAGCAGTACTTC. Its protein product is CASSYSIQGAGEQYF.

V and J are TRBV6-2 or TRBV6-3 and TRBJ2-3; no firm D call. V lost 0 bases to trimming and J lost 2 bases, with 15 bases between them. CDR3 length: 17 amino acids. CDR1 is MNHEY, CDR2 SVGEGT, per germline. CDR3 DNA sequence: TGTGCCAGCAGTTACTCGCTCTCAGAGGAAGCCACAGATACGCAGTATTTT. Its translation: CASSYSLSEEATDTQYF.